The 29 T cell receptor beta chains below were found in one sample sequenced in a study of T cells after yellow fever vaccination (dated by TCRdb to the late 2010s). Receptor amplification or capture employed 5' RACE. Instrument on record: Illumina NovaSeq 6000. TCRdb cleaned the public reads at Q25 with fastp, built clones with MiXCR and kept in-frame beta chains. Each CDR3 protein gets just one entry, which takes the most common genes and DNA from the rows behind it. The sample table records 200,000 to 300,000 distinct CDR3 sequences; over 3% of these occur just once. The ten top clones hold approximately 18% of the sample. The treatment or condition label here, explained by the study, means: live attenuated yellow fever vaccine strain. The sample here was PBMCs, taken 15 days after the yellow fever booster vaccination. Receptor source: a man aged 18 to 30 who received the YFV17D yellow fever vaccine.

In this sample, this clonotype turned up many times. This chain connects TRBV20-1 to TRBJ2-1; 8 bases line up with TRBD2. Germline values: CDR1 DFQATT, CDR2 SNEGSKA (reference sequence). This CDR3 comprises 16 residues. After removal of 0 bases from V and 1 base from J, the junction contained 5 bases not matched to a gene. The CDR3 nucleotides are TGCAGTGCTAGAGACCCAGCGGGGGTATCCTACAATGAGCAGTTCTTC. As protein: CSARDPAGVSYNEQFF.

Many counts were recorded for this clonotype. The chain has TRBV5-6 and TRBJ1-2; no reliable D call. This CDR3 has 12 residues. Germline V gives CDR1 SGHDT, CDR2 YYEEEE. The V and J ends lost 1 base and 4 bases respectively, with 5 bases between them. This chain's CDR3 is CASSLIVYGYTF. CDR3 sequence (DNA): TGTGCCAGCAGCTTGATCGTCTATGGCTACACCTTC.

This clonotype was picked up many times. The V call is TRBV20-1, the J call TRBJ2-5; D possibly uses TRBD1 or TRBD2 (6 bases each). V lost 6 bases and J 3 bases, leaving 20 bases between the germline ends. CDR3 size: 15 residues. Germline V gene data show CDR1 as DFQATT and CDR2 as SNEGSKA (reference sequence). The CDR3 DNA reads TGCAGTGCCGACCTTCGAACGGGGGCCAAAGAGACCCAGTACTTC. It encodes CSADLRTGAKETQYF.

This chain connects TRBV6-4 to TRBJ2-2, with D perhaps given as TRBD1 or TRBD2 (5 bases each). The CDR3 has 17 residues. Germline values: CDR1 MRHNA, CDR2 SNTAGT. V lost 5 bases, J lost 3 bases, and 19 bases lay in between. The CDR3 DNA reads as TGTGCCAGCAGTTCCGGGGCACTCCGGGGTGACACCGGGGAGCTGTTTTTT. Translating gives CASSSGALRGDTGELFF.

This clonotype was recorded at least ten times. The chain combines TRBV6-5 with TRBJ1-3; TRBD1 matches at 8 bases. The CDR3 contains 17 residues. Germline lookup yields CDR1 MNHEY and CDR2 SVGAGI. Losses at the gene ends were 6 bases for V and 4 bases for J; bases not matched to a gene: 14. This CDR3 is CASRFLTGTGYGNTIYF. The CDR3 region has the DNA TGTGCCAGCAGATTCCTAACCGGGACAGGCTACGGAAACACCATATATTTT.

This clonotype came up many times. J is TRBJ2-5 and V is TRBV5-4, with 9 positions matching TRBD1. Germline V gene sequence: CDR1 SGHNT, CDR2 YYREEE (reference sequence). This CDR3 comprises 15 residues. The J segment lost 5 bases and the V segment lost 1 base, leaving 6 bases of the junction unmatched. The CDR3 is CASSLRTGVMETQYF. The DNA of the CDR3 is TGTGCCAGCAGCTTGCGGACAGGGGTGATGGAGACCCAGTACTTC.

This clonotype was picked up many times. CDR3: CASSKSGFDRDDGYTF. The CDR3 DNA reads TGTGCCAGCAGCAAATCGGGGTTTGACAGGGACGATGGCTACACCTTC. V gene TRBV21-1 combines with J gene TRBJ1-2; TRBD1 was called by the table and not checked on the DNA. TRBV21-1 is tagged as a pseudogene. CDR3 length equals 16 residues.

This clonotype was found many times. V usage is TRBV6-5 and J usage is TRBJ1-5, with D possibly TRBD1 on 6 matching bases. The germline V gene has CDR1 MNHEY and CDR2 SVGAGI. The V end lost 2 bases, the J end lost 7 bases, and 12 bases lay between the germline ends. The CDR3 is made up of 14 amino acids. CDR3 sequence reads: CASSYGQGRQPQHF. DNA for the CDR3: TGTGCCAGCAGTTACGGGCAGGGGCGGCAGCCCCAGCATTTT.

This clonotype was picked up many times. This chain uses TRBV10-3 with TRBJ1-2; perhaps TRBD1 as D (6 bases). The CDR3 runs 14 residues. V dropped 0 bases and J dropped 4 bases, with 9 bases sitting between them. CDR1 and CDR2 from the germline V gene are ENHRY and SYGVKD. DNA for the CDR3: TGTGCCATCAGTGAGTCGGAGGGGGGCTATGGCTACACCTTC. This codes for CAISESEGGYGYTF.

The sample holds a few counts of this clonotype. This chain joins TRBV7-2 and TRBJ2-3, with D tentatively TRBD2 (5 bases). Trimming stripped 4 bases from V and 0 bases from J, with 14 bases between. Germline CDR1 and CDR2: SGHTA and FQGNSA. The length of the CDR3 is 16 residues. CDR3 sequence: CASSSLDYRSTDTQYF. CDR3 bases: TGTGCCAGCAGCTCACTTGACTACCGAAGCACAGATACGCAGTATTTT.

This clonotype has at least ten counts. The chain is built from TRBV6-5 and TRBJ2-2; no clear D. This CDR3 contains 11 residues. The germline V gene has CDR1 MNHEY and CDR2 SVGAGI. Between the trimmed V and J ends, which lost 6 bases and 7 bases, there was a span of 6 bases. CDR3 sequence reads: CASRGYGELFF. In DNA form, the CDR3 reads TGTGCCAGCAGGGGGTACGGGGAGCTGTTTTTT.

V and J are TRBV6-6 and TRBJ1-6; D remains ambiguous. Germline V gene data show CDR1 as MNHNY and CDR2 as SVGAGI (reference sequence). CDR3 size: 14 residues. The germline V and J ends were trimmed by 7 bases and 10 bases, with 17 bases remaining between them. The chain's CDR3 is CASNQDLRGSPLHF. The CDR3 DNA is TGTGCCAGCAACCAGGACCTCCGCGGCTCACCCCTCCACTTT.

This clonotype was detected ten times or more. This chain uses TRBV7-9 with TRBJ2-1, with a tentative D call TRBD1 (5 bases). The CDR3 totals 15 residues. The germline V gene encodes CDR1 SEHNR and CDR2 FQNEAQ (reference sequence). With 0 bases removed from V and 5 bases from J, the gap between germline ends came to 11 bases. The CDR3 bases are TGTGCCAGCAGCTTAGCGAGGACGGACAACAATGAGCAGTTCTTC. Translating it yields CASSLARTDNNEQFF.

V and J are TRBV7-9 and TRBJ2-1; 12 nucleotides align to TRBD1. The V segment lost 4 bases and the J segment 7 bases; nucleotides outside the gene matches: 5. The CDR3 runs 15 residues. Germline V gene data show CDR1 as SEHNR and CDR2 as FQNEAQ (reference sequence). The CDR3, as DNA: TGTGCCAGCAGCTCGCCGGGACAGGGGGCTAATGAGCAGTTCTTC. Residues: CASSSPGQGANEQFF.

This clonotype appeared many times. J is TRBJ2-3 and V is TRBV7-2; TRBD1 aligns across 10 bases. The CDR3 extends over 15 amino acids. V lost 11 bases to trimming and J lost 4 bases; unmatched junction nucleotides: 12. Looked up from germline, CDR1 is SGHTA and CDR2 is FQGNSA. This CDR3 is CASLRDRGGPDTQYF. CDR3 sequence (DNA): TGTGCCTCATTGAGGGACAGGGGTGGCCCAGATACGCAGTATTTT.

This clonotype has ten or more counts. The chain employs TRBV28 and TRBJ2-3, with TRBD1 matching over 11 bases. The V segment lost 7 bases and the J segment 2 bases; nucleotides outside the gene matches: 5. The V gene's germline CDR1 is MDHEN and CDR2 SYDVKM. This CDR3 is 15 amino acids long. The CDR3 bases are TGTGCCAGCAACCTGGGACAGGGGGTCACAGATACGCAGTATTTT. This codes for CASNLGQGVTDTQYF.

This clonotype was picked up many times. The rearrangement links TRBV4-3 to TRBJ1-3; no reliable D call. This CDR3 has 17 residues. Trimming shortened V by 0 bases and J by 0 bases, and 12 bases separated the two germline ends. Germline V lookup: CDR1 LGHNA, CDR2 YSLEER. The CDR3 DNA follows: TGCGCCAGCAGCCAAGAGCCCCGGTTCCACTCTGGAAACACCATATATTTT. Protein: CASSQEPRFHSGNTIYF.

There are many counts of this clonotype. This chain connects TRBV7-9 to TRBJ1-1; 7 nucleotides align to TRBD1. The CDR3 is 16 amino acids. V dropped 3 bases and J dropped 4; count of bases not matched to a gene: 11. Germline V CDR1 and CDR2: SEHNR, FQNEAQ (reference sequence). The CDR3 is CASSFGGTAYRTEAFF. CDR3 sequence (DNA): TGTGCCAGCAGCTTTGGCGGGACAGCGTATCGCACTGAAGCTTTCTTT.

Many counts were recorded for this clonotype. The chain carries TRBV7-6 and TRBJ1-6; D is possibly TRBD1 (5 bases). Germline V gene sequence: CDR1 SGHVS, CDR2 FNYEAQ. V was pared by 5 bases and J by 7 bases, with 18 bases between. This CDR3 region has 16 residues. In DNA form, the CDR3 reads TGTGCCAGCAGCCAAGACAGAGGCGTAGGAAATTCACCCCTCCACTTT. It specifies CASSQDRGVGNSPLHF.

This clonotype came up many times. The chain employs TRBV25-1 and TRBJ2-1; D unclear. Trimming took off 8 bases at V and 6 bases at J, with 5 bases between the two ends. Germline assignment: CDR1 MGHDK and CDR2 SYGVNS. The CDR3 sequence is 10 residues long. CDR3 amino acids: CASGFNEQFF. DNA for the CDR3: TGTGCCAGCGGGTTCAATGAGCAGTTCTTC.

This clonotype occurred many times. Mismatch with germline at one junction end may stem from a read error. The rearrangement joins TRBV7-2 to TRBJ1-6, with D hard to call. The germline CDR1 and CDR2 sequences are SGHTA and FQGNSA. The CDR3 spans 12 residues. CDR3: CASSLDWDSPLF. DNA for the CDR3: TGTGCCAGCAGCTTAGACTGGGATTCCCCGCTGTTT.

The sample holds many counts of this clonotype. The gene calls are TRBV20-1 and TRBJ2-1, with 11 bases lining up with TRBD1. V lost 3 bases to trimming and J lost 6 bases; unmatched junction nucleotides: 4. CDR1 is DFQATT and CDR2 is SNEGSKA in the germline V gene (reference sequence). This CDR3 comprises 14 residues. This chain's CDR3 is CSARAGTGGNEQFF. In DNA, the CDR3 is TGCAGTGCTAGGGCCGGGACAGGGGGCAATGAGCAGTTCTTC.

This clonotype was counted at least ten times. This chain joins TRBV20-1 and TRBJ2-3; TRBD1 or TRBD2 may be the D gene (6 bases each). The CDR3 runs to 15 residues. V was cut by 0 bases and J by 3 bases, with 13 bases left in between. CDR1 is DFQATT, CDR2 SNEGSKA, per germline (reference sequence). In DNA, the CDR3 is TGCAGTGCTAGAGATCGGGGGCCAGGGACAGATACGCAGTATTTT. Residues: CSARDRGPGTDTQYF.

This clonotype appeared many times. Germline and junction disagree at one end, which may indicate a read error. CDR3: CASSGGTGPNEQFF. CDR3 coding DNA: TGCGCCAGCAGCGGAGGGACAGGGCCAAATGAGCAGTTCTTC. V usage is TRBV11-2 and J usage is TRBJ2-1; the match to TRBD1 covers 9 bases. The CDR3 spans 14 residues. Germline V lookup: CDR1 SGHAT, CDR2 FQNNGV.

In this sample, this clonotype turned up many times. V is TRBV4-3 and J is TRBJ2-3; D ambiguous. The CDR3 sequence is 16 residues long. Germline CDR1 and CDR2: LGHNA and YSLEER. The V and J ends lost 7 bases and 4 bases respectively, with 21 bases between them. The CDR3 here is CASTERMGDAADTQYF. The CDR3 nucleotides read TGCGCCAGCACCGAGAGAATGGGTGACGCCGCAGATACGCAGTATTTT.

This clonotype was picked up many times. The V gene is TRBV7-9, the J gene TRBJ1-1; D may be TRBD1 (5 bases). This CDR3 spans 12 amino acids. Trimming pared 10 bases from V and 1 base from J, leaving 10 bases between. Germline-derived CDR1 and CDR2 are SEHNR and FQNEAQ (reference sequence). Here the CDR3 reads CATAGQNTEAFF. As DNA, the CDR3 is TGTGCCACCGCGGGGCAGAACACTGAAGCTTTCTTT. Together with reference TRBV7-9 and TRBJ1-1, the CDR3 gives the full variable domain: DTGVSQNPRHKITKRGQNVTFRCDPISEHNRLYWYRQTLGQGPEFLTYFQNEAQLEKSRLLSDRFSAERPKGSFSTLEIQRTEQGDSAMYLCATAGQNTEAFFGQGTRLTVV.

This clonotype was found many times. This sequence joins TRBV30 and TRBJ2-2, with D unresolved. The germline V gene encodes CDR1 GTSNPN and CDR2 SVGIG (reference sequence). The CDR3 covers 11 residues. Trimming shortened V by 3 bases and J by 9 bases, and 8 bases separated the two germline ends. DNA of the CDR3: TGTGCCTGGAGCCTTAGTTGGGAGCTGTTTTTT. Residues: CAWSLSWELFF.

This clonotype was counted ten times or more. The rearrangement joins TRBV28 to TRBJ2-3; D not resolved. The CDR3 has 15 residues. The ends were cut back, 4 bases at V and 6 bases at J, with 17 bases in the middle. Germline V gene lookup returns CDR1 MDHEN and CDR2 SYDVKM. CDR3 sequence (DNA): TGTGCCAGCAGTTCCCCTCGGGTATTATCGGATACGCAGTATTTT. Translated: CASSSPRVLSDTQYF.

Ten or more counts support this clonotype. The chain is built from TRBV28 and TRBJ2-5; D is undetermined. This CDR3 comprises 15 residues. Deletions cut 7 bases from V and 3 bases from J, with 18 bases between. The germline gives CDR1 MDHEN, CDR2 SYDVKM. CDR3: CASTSISTAEETQYF. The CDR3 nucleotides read TGTGCCAGCACCTCTATCTCTACGGCGGAAGAGACCCAGTACTTC.